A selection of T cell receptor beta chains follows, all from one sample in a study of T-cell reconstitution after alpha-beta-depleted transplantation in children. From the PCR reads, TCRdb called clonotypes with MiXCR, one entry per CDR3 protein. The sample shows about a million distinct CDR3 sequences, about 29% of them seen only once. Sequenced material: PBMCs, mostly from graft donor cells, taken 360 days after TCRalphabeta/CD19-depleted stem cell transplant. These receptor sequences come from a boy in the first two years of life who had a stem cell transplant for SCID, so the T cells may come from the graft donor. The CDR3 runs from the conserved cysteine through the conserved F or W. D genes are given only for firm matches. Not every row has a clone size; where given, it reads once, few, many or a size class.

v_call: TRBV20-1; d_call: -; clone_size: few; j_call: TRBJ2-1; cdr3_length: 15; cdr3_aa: CSASRQANSYNEQFF; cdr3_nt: TGCAGTGCTTCTAGACAGGCCAACTCCTACAATGAGCAGTTCTTC
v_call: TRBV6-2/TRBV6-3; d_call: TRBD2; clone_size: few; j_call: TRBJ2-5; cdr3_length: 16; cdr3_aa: CASSYSSGGAAETQYF; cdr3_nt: TGTGCCAGCAGTTACTCGAGCGGGGGGGCCGCAGAGACCCAGTACTTC
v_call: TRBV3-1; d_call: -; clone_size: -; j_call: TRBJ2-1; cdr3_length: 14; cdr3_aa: CASSQERGSNEQFF; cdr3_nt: TGTGCCAGCAGCCAAGAGAGGGGTTCCAATGAGCAGTTCTTC
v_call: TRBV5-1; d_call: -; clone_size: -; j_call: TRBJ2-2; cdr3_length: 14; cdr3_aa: CASSLRQGGRELFF; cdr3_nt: TGCGCCAGCAGCTTGCGGCAGGGAGGACGGGAGCTGTTTTTT
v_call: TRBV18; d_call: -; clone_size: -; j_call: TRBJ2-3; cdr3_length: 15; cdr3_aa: CASSLPPARTDTQYF; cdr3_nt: TGTGCCAGCTCACTCCCGCCAGCTCGCACAGATACGCAGTATTTT
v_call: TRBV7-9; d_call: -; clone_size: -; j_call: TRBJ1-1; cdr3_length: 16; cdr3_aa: CASSLGRDKMNTEAFF; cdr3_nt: TGTGCCAGCAGCTTAGGGAGGGACAAAATGAACACTGAAGCTTTCTTT
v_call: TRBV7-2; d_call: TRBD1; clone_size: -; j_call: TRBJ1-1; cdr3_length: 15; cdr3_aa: CASSSPDRGLTEAFF; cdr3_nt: TGTGCCAGCAGCTCGCCTGACAGGGGGCTAACTGAAGCTTTCTTT
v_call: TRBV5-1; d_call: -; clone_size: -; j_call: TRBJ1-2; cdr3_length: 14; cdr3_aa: CASSSADSSYGYTF; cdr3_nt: TGCGCCAGCAGCTCCGCAGACAGCAGCTATGGCTACACCTTC
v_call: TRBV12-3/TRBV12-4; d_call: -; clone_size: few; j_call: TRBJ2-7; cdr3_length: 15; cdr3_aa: CASSLEGRATYEQYF; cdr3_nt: TGTGCCAGCAGTTTAGAGGGCAGGGCAACCTACGAGCAGTACTTC
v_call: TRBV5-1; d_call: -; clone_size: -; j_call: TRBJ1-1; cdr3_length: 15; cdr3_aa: CASSLEGFGNTEAFF; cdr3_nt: TGCGCCAGCAGCTTGGAAGGTTTCGGGAACACTGAAGCTTTCTTT
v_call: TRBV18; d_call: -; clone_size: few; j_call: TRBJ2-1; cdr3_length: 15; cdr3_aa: CASSPLPGAANEQFF; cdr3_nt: TGTGCCAGCTCACCATTGCCGGGGGCGGCCAATGAGCAGTTCTTC
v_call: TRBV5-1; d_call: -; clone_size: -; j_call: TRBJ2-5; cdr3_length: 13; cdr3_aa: CASSLTSRETQYF; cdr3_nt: TGCGCCAGCAGCTTGACTAGCCGGGAGACCCAGTACTTC
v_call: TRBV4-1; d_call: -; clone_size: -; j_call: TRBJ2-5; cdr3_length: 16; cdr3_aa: CASSQVGQGLGKTQYF; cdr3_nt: TGCGCCAGCAGCCAAGTTGGGCAGGGACTGGGGAAGACCCAGTACTTC
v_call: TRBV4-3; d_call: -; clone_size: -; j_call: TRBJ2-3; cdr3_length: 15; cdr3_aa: CASSQDDGRTDTQYF; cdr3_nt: TGCGCCAGCAGCCAAGATGACGGCCGCACAGATACGCAGTATTTT
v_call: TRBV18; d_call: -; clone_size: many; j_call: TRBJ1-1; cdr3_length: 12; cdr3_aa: CASSPTGFEAFF; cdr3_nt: TGTGCCAGCTCACCAACAGGGTTTGAAGCTTTCTTT
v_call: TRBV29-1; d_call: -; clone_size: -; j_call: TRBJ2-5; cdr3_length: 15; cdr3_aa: CSGGGFRGGKETQYF; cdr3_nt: TGCAGCGGTGGGGGGTTTCGAGGGGGTAAAGAGACCCAGTACTTC
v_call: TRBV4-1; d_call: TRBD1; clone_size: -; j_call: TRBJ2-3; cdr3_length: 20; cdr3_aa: CASSQAWVTTGRRATDTQYF; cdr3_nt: TGCGCCAGCAGCCAAGCATGGGTTACGACAGGGCGCCGCGCCACAGATACGCAGTATTTT